A selection of T cell receptor beta chains follows, all from one sample in a study of blood T cell repertoires in COVID-19. Assay used: immunoSEQ multiplex PCR; TCRdb lists only in-frame clones, some missing. This sample yields some 170,000 clones, of which about 86% are seen a single time; approximately 12% belongs to the top ten. Sequencing input: peripheral blood. The receptors shown here come from a woman in her seventies with COVID-19, enrolled during active disease. The CDR3 runs from the conserved cysteine through the conserved F or W. D genes are given only for firm matches. The size field is filled for only some rows; it gives once, few, many or a size class.

J: TRBJ1-3; size: -; D: -; V: TRBV6-5; CDR3: CASRRGEGNTIYF; DNA: TGTGCCTCACGGAGGGGAGAAGGAAACACCATATATTTT
J: TRBJ1-2; size: -; D: TRBD1; V: TRBV6-6; CDR3: CASARPQGDLGYGYTF; DNA: TGTGCCAGCGCGAGGCCTCAGGGGGATTTGGGATATGGCTACACCTTC
J: TRBJ2-1; size: -; D: -; V: TRBV21-1; CDR3: CASSTTVSGQFF; DNA: TGTGCCAGCAGCACGACAGTAAGTGGGCAGTTCTTC
J: TRBJ2-7; size: -; D: TRBD2; V: TRBV7-6; CDR3: CASSLGETGTSGRSPYEQYF; DNA: TGTGCCAGCAGCTTAGGAGAGACAGGTACTAGCGGGAGATCCCCCTACGAGCAGTACTTC
J: TRBJ1-5; size: -; D: -; V: TRBV24-1; CDR3: CATSDRTRNQPQHF; DNA: TGTGCCACCAGTGACCGAACACGCAATCAGCCCCAGCATTTT
J: TRBJ1-2; size: few; D: TRBD1; V: TRBV4-3; CDR3: CASSQDQQGVNQGYTF; DNA: TGCGCCAGCAGCCAAGATCAGCAGGGGGTTAATCAGGGCTACACCTTC
J: TRBJ2-1; size: -; D: -; V: TRBV7-2; CDR3: CASSLAEGPYNEQFF; DNA: TGTGCCAGCAGCTTAGCGGAGGGCCCTTACAATGAGCAGTTCTTC
J: TRBJ2-3; size: -; D: -; V: TRBV7-2; CDR3: CASRPSLGATDTQYF; DNA: TGTGCCAGCAGGCCCTCGCTGGGAGCCACAGATACGCAGTATTTT
J: TRBJ2-7; size: once; D: TRBD2; V: TRBV5-1; CDR3: CATKLAGGSYEQYF; DNA: TGCGCCACCAAACTAGCGGGAGGGTCCTACGAGCAGTACTTC
J: TRBJ1-5; size: -; D: TRBD1; V: TRBV19; CDR3: CASSIPGQNQPQHF; DNA: TGTGCCAGTAGTATCCCGGGACAGAATCAGCCCCAGCATTTT
J: TRBJ2-1; size: -; D: TRBD1; V: TRBV14; CDR3: CASSQGTGNNEQFF; DNA: TGTGCCAGCAGCCAAGGGACAGGGAACAATGAGCAGTTCTTC
J: TRBJ2-7; size: -; D: -; V: TRBV3-1/TRBV3-2; CDR3: CASSPETGGPYEQYF; DNA: TGTGCCAGCAGCCCCGAGACCGGGGGGCCCTACGAGCAGTACTTC
J: TRBJ1-1; size: -; D: TRBD1; V: TRBV30; CDR3: CAWREDRGPIPAFF; DNA: TGTGCCTGGAGAGAGGACAGGGGCCCGATTCCGGCTTTCTTT
J: TRBJ2-5; size: -; D: -; V: TRBV7-2; CDR3: CASSLELEETQYF; DNA: TGTGCCAGCAGCTTAGAGCTGGAGGAGACCCAGTACTTC
J: TRBJ1-1; size: -; D: -; V: TRBV3-1/TRBV3-2; CDR3: CASSHQTEAFF; DNA: TGTGCCAGCAGCCACCAAACTGAAGCTTTCTTT
J: TRBJ2-2; size: -; D: TRBD2; V: TRBV28; CDR3: CASSSVTTSGRAGELFF; DNA: TGTGCCAGCAGTTCCGTTACGACTAGCGGGAGGGCCGGGGAGCTGTTTTTT
J: TRBJ1-6; size: -; D: TRBD1; V: TRBV19; CDR3: CATARDSRLYNSPLHF; DNA: TGTGCCACCGCCCGGGACAGTCGGTTGTATAATTCACCCCTCCACTTT